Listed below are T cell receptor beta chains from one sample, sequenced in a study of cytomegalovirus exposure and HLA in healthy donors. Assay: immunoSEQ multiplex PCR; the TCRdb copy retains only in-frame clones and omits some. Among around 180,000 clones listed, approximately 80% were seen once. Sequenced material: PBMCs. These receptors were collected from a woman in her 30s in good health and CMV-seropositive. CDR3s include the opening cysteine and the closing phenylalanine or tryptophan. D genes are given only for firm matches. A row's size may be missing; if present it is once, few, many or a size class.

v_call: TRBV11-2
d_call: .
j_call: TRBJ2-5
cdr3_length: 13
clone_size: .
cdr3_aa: CASSSSGRETQYF
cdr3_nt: TGTGCCAGCAGCTCATCAGGGCGAGAGACCCAGTACTTC

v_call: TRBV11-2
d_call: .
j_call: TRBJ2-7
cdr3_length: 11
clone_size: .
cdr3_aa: CASSLLPGADF
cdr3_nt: TGTGCCAGCAGCTTACTCCCAGGAGCGGACTTC

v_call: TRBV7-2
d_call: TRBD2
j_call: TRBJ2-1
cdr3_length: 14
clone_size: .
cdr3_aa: CASSLVLAGNEQFF
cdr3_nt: TGTGCCAGCAGCTTAGTACTAGCGGGCAATGAGCAGTTCTTC

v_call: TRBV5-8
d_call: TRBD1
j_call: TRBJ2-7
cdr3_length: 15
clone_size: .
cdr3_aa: CASSLAGQVSYEQYF
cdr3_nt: TGTGCCAGCAGCTTGGCAGGACAGGTCTCCTACGAGCAGTACTTC

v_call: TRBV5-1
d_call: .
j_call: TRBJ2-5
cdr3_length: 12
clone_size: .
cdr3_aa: CASRTVQETQYF
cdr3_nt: TGCGCCAGCAGGACAGTTCAAGAGACCCAGTACTTC

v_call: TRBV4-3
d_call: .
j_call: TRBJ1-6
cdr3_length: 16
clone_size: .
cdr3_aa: CANSPGGGSYNSPLHF
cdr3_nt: TGCGCCAACAGCCCCGGGGGGGGTTCCTATAATTCACCCCTCCACTTT

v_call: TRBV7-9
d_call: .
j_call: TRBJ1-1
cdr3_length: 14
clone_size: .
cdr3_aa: CASSPGRMNTEAFF
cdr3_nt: TGTGCCAGCAGCCCAGGTAGGATGAACACTGAAGCTTTCTTT

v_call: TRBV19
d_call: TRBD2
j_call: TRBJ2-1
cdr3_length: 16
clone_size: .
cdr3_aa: CASSGATSGSWNEQFF
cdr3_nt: TGTGCCAGTAGTGGGGCGACGAGCGGGAGTTGGAATGAGCAGTTCTTC

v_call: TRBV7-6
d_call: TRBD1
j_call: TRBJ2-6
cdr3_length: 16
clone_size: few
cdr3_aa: CASSRTGGFGANVLTF
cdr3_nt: TGTGCCAGCAGCAGGACAGGGGGCTTTGGGGCCAACGTCCTGACTTTC

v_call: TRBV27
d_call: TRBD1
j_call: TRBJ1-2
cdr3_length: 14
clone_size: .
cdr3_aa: CASSFRTGPYGYTF
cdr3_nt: TGTGCCAGCAGTTTTCGGACAGGCCCCTATGGCTACACCTTC

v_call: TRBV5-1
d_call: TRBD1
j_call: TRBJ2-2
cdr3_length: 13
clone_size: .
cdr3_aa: CASSWTGAGELFF
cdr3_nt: TGCGCCAGCAGCTGGACAGGGGCCGGGGAGCTGTTTTTT

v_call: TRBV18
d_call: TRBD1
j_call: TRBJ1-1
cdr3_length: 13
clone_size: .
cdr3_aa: CASSTDRAAEAFF
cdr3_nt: TGTGCCAGCTCGACGGACAGGGCTGCTGAAGCTTTCTTT

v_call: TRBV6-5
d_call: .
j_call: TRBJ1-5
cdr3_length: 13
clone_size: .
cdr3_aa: CASSLSGSQPQHF
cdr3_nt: TGTGCCAGCAGTTTGTCCGGGAGTCAGCCCCAGCATTTT

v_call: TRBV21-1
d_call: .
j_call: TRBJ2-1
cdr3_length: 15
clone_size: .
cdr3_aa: CASRKPGQGNYEQFF
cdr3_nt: TGTGCCAGCAGAAAACCGGGACAGGGAAACTATGAGCAGTTCTTC

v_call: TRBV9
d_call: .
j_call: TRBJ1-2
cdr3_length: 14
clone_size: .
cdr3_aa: CASSKGWAGYGYTF
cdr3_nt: TGTGCCAGCAGCAAGGGGTGGGCGGGGTATGGCTACACCTTC

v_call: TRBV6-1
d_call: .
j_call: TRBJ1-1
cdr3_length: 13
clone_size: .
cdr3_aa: CASSESGGTEAFF
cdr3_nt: TGTGCCAGCAGTGAATCAGGAGGTACTGAAGCTTTCTTT

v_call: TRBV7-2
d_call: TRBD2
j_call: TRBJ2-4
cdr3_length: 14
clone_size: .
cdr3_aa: CASSRTSEENIQYF
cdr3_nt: TGTGCCAGCAGCCGTACTAGCGAGGAAAACATTCAGTACTTC

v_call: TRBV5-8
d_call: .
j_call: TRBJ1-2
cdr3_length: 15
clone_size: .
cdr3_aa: CASNVGQRPNYSYTF
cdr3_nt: TGTGCCAGCAACGTCGGACAGCGTCCTAACTATAGCTACACCTTC

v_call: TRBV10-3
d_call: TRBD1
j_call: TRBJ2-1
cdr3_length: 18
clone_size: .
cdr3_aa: CAISESPHQGASSGEQFF
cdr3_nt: TGTGCCATCAGTGAGTCTCCCCATCAGGGGGCCTCGTCGGGTGAGCAGTTCTTC

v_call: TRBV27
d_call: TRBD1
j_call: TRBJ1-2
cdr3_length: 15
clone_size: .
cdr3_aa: CASSREIGTAYGYTF
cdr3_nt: TGTGCCAGCAGTCGTGAAATCGGGACAGCGTATGGCTACACCTTC

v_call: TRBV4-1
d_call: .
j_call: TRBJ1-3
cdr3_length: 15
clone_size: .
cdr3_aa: CASSQQEESMNTIYF
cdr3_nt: TGCGCCAGCAGCCAACAGGAGGAATCTATGAACACCATATATTTT

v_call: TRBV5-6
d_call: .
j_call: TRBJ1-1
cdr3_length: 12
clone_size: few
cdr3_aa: CASSTRGTEAFF
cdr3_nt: TGTGCCAGCAGCACCCGGGGCACTGAAGCTTTCTTT

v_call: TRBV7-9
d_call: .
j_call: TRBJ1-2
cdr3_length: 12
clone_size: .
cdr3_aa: CASSLGGDGYTF
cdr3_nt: TGTGCCAGCAGCTTGGGCGGGGATGGCTACACCTTC

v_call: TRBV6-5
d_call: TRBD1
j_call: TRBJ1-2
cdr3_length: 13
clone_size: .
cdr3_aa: CAGRGRTGQGYTF
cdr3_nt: TGTGCCGGCAGGGGGAGGACGGGGCAAGGCTACACCTTC

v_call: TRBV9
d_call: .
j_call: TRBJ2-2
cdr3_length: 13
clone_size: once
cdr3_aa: CASSVEAAGELFF
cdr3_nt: TGTGCCAGCAGCGTAGAGGCGGCCGGGGAGCTGTTTTTT

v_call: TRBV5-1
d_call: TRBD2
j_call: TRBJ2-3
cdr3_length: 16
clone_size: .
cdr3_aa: CASSFIAGGGGDTQYF
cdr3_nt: TGCGCCAGCAGCTTTATAGCGGGAGGCGGGGGTGATACGCAGTATTTT

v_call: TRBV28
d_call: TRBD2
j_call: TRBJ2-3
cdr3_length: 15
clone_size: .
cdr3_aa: CASSFTSGITDTQYF
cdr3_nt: TGTGCCAGCAGTTTCACTAGCGGGATCACAGATACGCAGTATTTT

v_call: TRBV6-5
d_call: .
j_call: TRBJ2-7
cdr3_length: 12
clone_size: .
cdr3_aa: CASRGGPYEQYF
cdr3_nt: TGTGCCAGCAGGGGGGGTCCCTACGAGCAGTACTTC

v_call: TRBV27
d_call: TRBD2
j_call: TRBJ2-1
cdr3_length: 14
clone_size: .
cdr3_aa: CASRDSSGYNEQFF
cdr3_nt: TGTGCCAGCAGAGATTCTAGCGGGTACAATGAGCAGTTCTTC

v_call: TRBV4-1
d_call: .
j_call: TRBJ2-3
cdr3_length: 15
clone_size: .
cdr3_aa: CASSSTSGALNTQYF
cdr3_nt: TGCGCCAGCAGCTCCACCAGCGGAGCATTGAATACGCAGTATTTT

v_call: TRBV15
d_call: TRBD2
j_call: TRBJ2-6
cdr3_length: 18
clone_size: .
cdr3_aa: CATSSGRGLEAGANVLTF
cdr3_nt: TGTGCCACCAGCAGTGGGAGGGGACTCGAGGCTGGGGCCAACGTCCTGACTTTC

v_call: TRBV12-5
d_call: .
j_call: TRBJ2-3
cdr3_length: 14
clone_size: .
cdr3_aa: CASGLSTSTDTQYF
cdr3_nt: TGTGCTAGTGGTTTGTCGACAAGCACAGATACGCAGTATTTT